The subject of this entry is one T cell receptor (beta chain). This specimen belongs to a study of blood T cell repertoires in COVID-19. Study in general: Acute and convalescent COVID-19 specimens originated in the United States, Italy and Spain. PBMCs, B-cell-depleted T cells, or T cells were the source of the cDNA or gDNA that made up the material.

Trimming took 6 bases from V and 5 from J, leaving 10 bases between them. Per the germline V gene, CDR1 is DFQATT and CDR2 is SNEGSKA (reference sequence). The CDR3 length is 11 residues. Method: immunoSEQ multiplex PCR; TCRdb's copy keeps in-frame clones and lacks some. The sample lists more than 200,000 clones; less than 90% were seen once. The chain carries TRBV20-1 and TRBJ1-2; D not certain. Sequenced sample: peripheral blood. The sequence was collected from a man aged 25-45 years with active or convalescent COVID-19. The CDR3, as DNA: TGCAGTGCCGGTCTTTGGTATGGCTACACCTTC. Amino acid sequence: CSAGLWYGYTF.